These T cell receptor beta chains were read from a single sample in a study of shared clonotypes between healthy human individuals. TCRdb keeps only in-frame clones here, not all; method: immunoSEQ multiplex PCR. The sample records 490,000 or so clones, roughly four fifths being singletons. The source material was PBMCs. Source of these receptors: a woman aged 40 to 55 in good health. Some clones in this sample may be carry-over from other donors' samples. Both conserved end residues are part of each CDR3. D genes are given only for firm matches. Clone size is shown for a subset of rows, as once, few, many or a class of expanded clone.

D gene	V gene	J gene	clone size	CDR3 protein	CDR3 DNA
TRBD2	TRBV5-1	TRBJ2-2	-	CASSLPPSGRATGELFF	TGCGCCAGCAGCTTGCCCCCTAGCGGGAGGGCCACCGGGGAGCTGTTTTTT
TRBD1	TRBV5-1	TRBJ2-3	-	CASSRGQGTDTQYF	TGCGCCAGCAGCCGAGGACAGGGGACAGATACGCAGTATTTT
-	TRBV19	TRBJ2-6	few	CASSWDSGANVLTF	TGTGCCAGTAGTTGGGACTCTGGGGCCAACGTCCTGACTTTC
TRBD1	TRBV7-9	TRBJ2-7	-	CASSPGTGGSYEQYF	TGTGCCAGCAGCCCGGGGACAGGGGGCTCCTACGAGCAGTACTTC
TRBD1	TRBV5-1	TRBJ2-2	-	CASSLGDRNTGELFF	TGCGCCAGCAGCTTGGGGGACAGGAACACCGGGGAGCTGTTTTTT
TRBD1	TRBV19	TRBJ2-7	once	CASSISHGQVTYEQYF	TGTGCCAGTAGTATATCACACGGACAGGTTACCTACGAGCAGTACTTC
TRBD2	TRBV30	TRBJ2-3	-	CAWIWGGDTQYF	TGTGCCTGGATATGGGGGGGAGATACGCAGTATTTT
TRBD2	TRBV2	TRBJ2-7	once	CASSASGRSYEQYF	TGTGCCAGCAGTGCCAGCGGGAGATCCTACGAGCAGTACTTC
-	TRBV5-8	TRBJ1-4	-	CASSLDAEKLFF	TGTGCCAGCAGCTTGGATGCTGAAAAACTGTTTTTT
-	TRBV5-1	TRBJ2-1	-	CASSLYQGSNNEQFF	TGCGCCAGCAGCTTATATCAGGGGTCTAACAATGAGCAGTTCTTC
-	TRBV6-5	TRBJ2-7	-	CASSTQGWQYF	TGTGCCAGCAGTACGCAGGGTTGGCAGTACTTC
-	TRBV28	TRBJ2-7	-	CASSLVGKEQYF	TGTGCCAGCAGTTTAGTGGGAAAAGAGCAGTACTTC
-	TRBV20-1	TRBJ2-5	few	CSVPYQETQYF	TGCAGTGTCCCCTACCAAGAGACCCAGTACTTC
-	TRBV14	TRBJ2-5	few	CASSQGFYRRIQETQYF	TGTGCCAGCAGCCAAGGGTTTTACAGGAGAATCCAAGAGACCCAGTACTTC
-	TRBV27	TRBJ2-3	-	CASSLGGTDTQYF	TGTGCCAGCAGTTTAGGTGGGACAGATACGCAGTATTTT
TRBD2	TRBV7-7	TRBJ2-1	-	CASSPGLAGSNEQFF	TGTGCCAGCAGCCCCGGACTAGCGGGAAGCAATGAGCAGTTCTTC
TRBD1	TRBV30	TRBJ1-2	-	CASATGTALNGYTF	TGTGCCAGCGCCACCGGGACAGCTCTTAATGGCTACACCTTC
-	TRBV30	TRBJ1-2	-	CAWSPLPDLFTF	TGTGCCTGGAGTCCCTTACCCGATTTGTTCACCTTC
TRBD1	TRBV7-9	TRBJ2-7	few	CASSPRDSSYEQYF	TGTGCCAGCAGCCCTCGGGACAGCTCCTACGAGCAGTACTTC
-	TRBV5-1	TRBJ1-4	-	CASSLAGTEGLIGEKLFF	TGCGCCAGCAGCTTGGCCGGGACCGAGGGGCTGATAGGTGAAAAACTGTTTTTT
-	TRBV18	TRBJ2-1	-	CASSRSDSIHDEQFF	TGTGCCAGCTCACGAAGCGACTCGATTCACGATGAGCAGTTCTTC